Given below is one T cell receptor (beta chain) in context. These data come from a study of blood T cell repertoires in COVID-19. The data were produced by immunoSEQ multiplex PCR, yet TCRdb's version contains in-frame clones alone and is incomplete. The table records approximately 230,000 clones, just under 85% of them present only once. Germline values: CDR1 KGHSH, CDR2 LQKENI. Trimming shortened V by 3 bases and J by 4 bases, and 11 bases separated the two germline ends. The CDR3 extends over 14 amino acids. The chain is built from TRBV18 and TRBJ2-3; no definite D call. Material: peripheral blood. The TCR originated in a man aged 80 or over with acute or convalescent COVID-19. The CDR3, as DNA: TGTGCCAGCTCACCTCTAGATTCCGCAGATACGCAGTATTTT. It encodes CASSPLDSADTQYF. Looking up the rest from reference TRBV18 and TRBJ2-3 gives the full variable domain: NAGVMQNPRHLVRRRGQEARLRCSPMKGHSHVYWYRQLPEEGLKFMVYLQKENIIDESGMPKERFSAEFPKEGPSILRIQQVVRGDSAAYFCASSPLDSADTQYFGPGTRLTVL.